This paragraph reports one T cell receptor beta chain. The antigen is not known. The record originates from a study of blood T cells in healthy people across ages. Across the study: Template switching caught about one barcoded beta molecule for each two T cells. Study results and caveats: Per million T cells, TCR beta diversity dropped roughly linearly as age increased.

Then a second PCR, running about 7 to 11 cycles, was carried out with a sample-barcoded 5' primer and a J-beta primer mix. Each cDNA molecule was tagged by a template-switch adaptor that had 12 random nucleotides. Each sample yielded at least 2.5 million CDR3-containing paired-end reads. Using its own MiXCR run on the 5' RACE reads, TCRdb lists one record per CDR3 protein. The table shows more than 800,000 distinct CDR3 sequences, with under 30% occurring only once. The sample taken for sequencing was blood. The TCR comes from an elderly woman in good health.

Here the CDR3 reads CASSMQGYNEQFF. CDR3 in DNA: TGTGCCAGCAGTATGCAGGGGTACAATGAGCAGTTCTTC. The chain carries TRBV2 and TRBJ2-1, with D perhaps TRBD1 (6 bases). The CDR3 covers 13 residues. V lost 5 bases to trimming and J lost 4 bases, with 9 bases between them. Germline-derived CDR1 and CDR2 are SNHLY and FYNNEI.